The 14 T cell receptor beta chains listed next were all sequenced from one sample in a study of identical twins. TCRdb reanalysed the 5' RACE reads using MiXCR and keeps one entry per CDR3 protein. The sample has 700,000 to 950,000 distinct CDR3 sequences, more than 9% seen once; the top ten hold around 1.6%. These same records also appear under a second study, on yellow fever vaccine responses in identical twins.

Sequenced sample: PBMCs. The receptors come from a woman aged 18-35 years in good health.

This chain uses TRBV3-1 with TRBJ2-7; 9 bases agree with TRBD1. The CDR3 is made up of 16 amino acids. Trimming removed 6 bases from V and 5 bases from J; junction bases left unmatched: 14. Looked up from germline, CDR1 is LGHDT and CDR2 is YNNKEL (reference sequence). The CDR3 protein is CASSPGTGSLPDEQYV. DNA for the CDR3: TGTGCCAGCAGTCCCGGGACAGGGTCCCTACCGGACGAGCAGTACGTC.

In its sample, this clonotype was seen a few times. The chain is built from TRBV20-1 and TRBJ2-1; TRBD2 agrees at 7 bases. V was pared by 8 bases and J by 9 bases, with 16 bases of the junction left unmatched. CDR1 and CDR2 (germline): DFQATT, SNEGSKA (reference sequence). The CDR3 is made up of 14 amino acids. Here the CDR3 reads CSSSTWGTGGEQFF. The CDR3 coding sequence is TGCAGTTCATCGACATGGGGAACGGGGGGTGAGCAGTTCTTC.

This clonotype occurred a few times. V usage is TRBV14 and J usage is TRBJ2-3; possible D gene TRBD2, 6 bases. The CDR3 runs to 13 residues. V lost 1 base to trimming and J lost 5 bases, with 7 bases between them. Looked up from germline, CDR1 is SGHDN and CDR2 is FVKESK. Written as DNA, the CDR3 is TGTGCCAGCAGCCAAGCGGGGGAAGATACGCAGTATTTT. Its protein product is CASSQAGEDTQYF.

This clonotype was seen a handful of times. The chain is built from TRBV3-1 and TRBJ2-3, with D possibly matching TRBD2 (5 bases). Trimming shortened V by 2 bases and J by 5 bases, and 11 bases separated the two germline ends. This CDR3 contains 14 residues. Germline CDR1 is LGHDT and CDR2 is YNNKEL (reference sequence). In nucleotides, the CDR3 is TGTGCCAGCAGCCAAACCTCGAGGGAAGATACGCAGTATTTT. It is translated as CASSQTSREDTQYF.

This clonotype came up a few times. J is TRBJ2-7 and V is TRBV11-1; weak D call: TRBD1 (5 bases). CDR1 and CDR2 (germline): SGHAT, FQDESV (reference sequence). V lost 5 bases and J lost 7, with 12 bases in between. The CDR3 spans 12 residues. The CDR3 nucleotides are TGTGCCAGCAGCCCAGACAGCGAGGAGCAGTACTTC. This encodes CASSPDSEEQYF.

This clonotype was seen a handful of times. The V gene is TRBV27, the J gene TRBJ2-7; D perhaps matches TRBD1 (5 bases). The CDR3 runs 14 residues. The germline gives CDR1 MNHEY, CDR2 SMNVEV (reference sequence). V lost 6 bases and J 0 bases, leaving 12 bases between the germline ends. The CDR3 region is CASSSGPFSYEQYF. In DNA form, the CDR3 reads TGTGCCAGCAGCTCAGGGCCCTTCTCCTACGAGCAGTACTTC.

This clonotype came up a few times. V usage is TRBV5-1 and J usage is TRBJ2-3; a possible D gene is TRBD2 (6 bases). The CDR3 sequence is 13 residues long. Trimming stripped 2 bases from V and 5 bases from J, with 9 bases between. Per germline, CDR1 SGHRS and CDR2 YFSETQ. The CDR3 sequence is CASSFPGVDTQYF. The CDR3 DNA sequence: TGCGCCAGCAGCTTTCCGGGAGTAGATACGCAGTATTTT.

The V and J genes are TRBV4-2 and TRBJ1-3; 8 bases fit TRBD1. Germline V gene lookup returns CDR1 LGHNA and CDR2 YNFKEQ. The CDR3 loop spans 17 amino acids. Germline trimming cut 5 bases from V and 0 bases from J; bases unmatched to any gene: 9. The CDR3 region is CASSSLGQGDSGNTIYF. CDR3 DNA: TGTGCCAGCAGCTCACTCGGACAGGGAGACTCTGGAAACACCATATATTTT.

The V call is TRBV11-2, the J call TRBJ1-2, with D perhaps matching TRBD1 (6 bases). V lost 1 base and J 2 bases, leaving 11 bases between the germline ends. CDR1 and CDR2 from the germline V gene are SGHAT and FQNNGV. CDR3 length: 15 amino acids. CDR3 sequence reads: CASSLGPGVNYGYTF. CDR3 coding DNA: TGTGCCAGCAGCTTAGGCCCAGGGGTCAACTATGGCTACACCTTC. The variable domain in full, completed from reference TRBV11-2 and TRBJ1-2, reads EAGVAQSPRYKIIEKRQSVAFWCNPISGHATLYWYQQILGQGPKLLIQFQNNGVVDDSQLPKDRFSAERLKGVDSTLKIQPAKLEDSAVYLCASSLGPGVNYGYTFGSGTRLTVV.

A few counts support this clonotype. The chain has TRBV5-1 and TRBJ2-1, with D perhaps TRBD1 (6 bases). V lost 4 bases, J lost 6 bases, and 17 bases lay in between. CDR1 and CDR2 (germline): SGHRS, YFSETQ. The CDR3 runs 15 residues. CDR3 sequence reads: CASSPNQGLFNEQFF. For the CDR3, the DNA is TGCGCCAGCAGCCCCAACCAGGGGTTATTCAATGAGCAGTTCTTC.

This clonotype has a handful of counts. The chain joins TRBV29-1 to TRBJ2-1; the D gene is possibly TRBD1 (5 bases). The CDR3 spans 10 residues. Per the germline V gene, CDR1 is SQVTM and CDR2 is ANQGSEA. Trimming shortened V by 7 bases and J by 7 bases, and 8 bases separated the two germline ends. CDR3 in DNA: TGCAGCGCCGCAGGGAATGAGCAGTTCTTC. This encodes CSAAGNEQFF.

V usage is TRBV10-3 and J usage is TRBJ2-7, with 9 positions matching TRBD1. The CDR3 is made up of 15 amino acids. Germline V gives CDR1 ENHRY, CDR2 SYGVKD. V shed 1 base, J shed 5 bases, and the junction held 6 bases outside the gene matches. The CDR3 is CAISEWGQGSDEQYF. The CDR3 nucleotides are TGTGCCATCAGTGAGTGGGGACAGGGTAGCGACGAGCAGTACTTC.

This clonotype was picked up a small number of times. This rearrangement joins TRBV28 to TRBJ2-4, with D maybe TRBD2 (5 bases). This CDR3 has 15 amino acids. Looked up from germline, CDR1 is MDHEN and CDR2 is SYDVKM. V lost 3 bases and J lost 1, with 10 bases in between. For the CDR3, the DNA is TGTGCCAGCAGTTTCCTAGCCGCGGCCAAAAACATTCAGTACTTC. Protein sequence: CASSFLAAAKNIQYF.

The J gene is TRBJ2-3, the V gene TRBV18; tentatively, D is TRBD2 (5 bases). The germline V gene encodes CDR1 KGHSH and CDR2 LQKENI. The CDR3 sequence is 15 residues long. With 0 bases removed from V and 1 base from J, the gap between germline ends came to 8 bases. The chain's CDR3 is CASSPPIGGTDTQYF. Written as DNA, the CDR3 is TGTGCCAGCTCACCACCGATCGGGGGCACAGATACGCAGTATTTT. Supplemented by reference TRBV18 and TRBJ2-3, the full variable domain reads NAGVMQNPRHLVRRRGQEARLRCSPMKGHSHVYWYRQLPEEGLKFMVYLQKENIIDESGMPKERFSAEFPKEGPSILRIQQVVRGDSAAYFCASSPPIGGTDTQYFGPGTRLTVL.